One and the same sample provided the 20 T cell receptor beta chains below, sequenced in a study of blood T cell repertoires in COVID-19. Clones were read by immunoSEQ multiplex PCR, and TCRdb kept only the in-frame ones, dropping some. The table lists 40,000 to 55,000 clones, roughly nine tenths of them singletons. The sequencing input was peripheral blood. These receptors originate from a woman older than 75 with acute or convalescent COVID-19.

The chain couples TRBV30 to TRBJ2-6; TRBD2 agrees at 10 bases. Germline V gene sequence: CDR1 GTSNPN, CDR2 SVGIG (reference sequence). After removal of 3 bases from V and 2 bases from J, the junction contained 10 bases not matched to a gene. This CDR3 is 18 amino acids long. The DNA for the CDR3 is TGTGCCTGGAGGAGAGCGGGAGGGCCAGGAACTGGGGCCAACGTCCTGACTTTC. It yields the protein CAWRRAGGPGTGANVLTF.

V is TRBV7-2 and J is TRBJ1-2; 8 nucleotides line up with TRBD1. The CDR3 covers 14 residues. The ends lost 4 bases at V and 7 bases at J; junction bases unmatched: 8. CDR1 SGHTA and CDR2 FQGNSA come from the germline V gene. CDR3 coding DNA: TGTGCCAGCAGCTACGACAGGGGTCAAGCTGGCTACACCTTC. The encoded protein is CASSYDRGQAGYTF. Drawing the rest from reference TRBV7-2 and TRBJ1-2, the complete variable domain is GAGVSQSPSNKVTEKGKDVELRCDPISGHTALYWYRQSLGQGLEFLIYFQGNSAPDKSGLPSDRFSAERTGGSVSTLTIQRTQQEDSAVYLCASSYDRGQAGYTFGSGTRLTVV.

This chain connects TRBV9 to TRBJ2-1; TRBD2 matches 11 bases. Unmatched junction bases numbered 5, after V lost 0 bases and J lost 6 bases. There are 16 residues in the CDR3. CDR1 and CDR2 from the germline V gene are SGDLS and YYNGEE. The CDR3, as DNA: TGTGCCAGCAGCGTAGAAAGCCTAGCGGGAGGCAATGAGCAGTTCTTC. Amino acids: CASSVESLAGGNEQFF.

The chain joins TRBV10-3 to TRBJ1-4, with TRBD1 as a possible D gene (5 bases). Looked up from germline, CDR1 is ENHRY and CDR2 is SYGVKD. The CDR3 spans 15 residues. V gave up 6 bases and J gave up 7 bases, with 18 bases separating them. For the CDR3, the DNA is TGTGCCATCAGCCCCTCTGGGGCGGACGGTGAAAAACTGTTTTTT. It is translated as CAISPSGADGEKLFF.

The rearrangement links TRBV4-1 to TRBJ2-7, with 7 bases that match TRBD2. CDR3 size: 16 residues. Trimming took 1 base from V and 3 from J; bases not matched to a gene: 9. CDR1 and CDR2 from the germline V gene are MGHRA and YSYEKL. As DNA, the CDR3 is TGCGCCAGCAGCCAAGTACCGGGCGGGAGAATCTACGAGCAGTACTTC. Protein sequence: CASSQVPGGRIYEQYF.

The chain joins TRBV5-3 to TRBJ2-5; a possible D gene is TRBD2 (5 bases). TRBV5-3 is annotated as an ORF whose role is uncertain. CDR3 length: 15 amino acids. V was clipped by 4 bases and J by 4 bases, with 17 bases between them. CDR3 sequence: CARSPPSWGAETQYF. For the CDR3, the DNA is TGTGCCAGAAGCCCCCCCTCCTGGGGAGCAGAGACCCAGTACTTC.

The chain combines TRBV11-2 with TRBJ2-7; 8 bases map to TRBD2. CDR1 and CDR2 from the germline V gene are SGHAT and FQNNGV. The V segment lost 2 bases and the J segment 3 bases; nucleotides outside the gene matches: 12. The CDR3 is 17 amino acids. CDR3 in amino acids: CASSLMLSSGSIYEQYF. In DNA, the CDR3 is TGTGCCAGCAGCTTAATGTTGTCCAGCGGGAGTATCTACGAGCAGTACTTC.

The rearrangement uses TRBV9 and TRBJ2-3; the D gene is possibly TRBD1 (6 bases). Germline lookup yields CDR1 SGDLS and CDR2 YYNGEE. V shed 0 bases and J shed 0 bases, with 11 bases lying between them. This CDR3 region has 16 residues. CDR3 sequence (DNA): TGTGCCAGCAGCGTAGGGGGGCGTACTAGCACAGATACGCAGTATTTT. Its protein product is CASSVGGRTSTDTQYF.

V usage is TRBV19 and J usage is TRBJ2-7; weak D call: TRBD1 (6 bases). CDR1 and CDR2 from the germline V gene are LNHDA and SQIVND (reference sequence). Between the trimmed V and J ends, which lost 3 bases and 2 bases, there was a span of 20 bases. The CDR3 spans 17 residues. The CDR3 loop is CASSIGSSAGAPYEQYF. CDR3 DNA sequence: TGTGCCAGTAGTATTGGGAGTTCGGCAGGGGCCCCCTACGAGCAGTACTTC. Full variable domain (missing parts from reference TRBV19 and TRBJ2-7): DGGITQSPKYLFRKEGQNVTLSCEQNLNHDAMYWYRQDPGQGLRLIYYSQIVNDFQKGDIAEGYSVSREKKESFPLTVTSAQKNPTAFYLCASSIGSSAGAPYEQYFGPGTRLTVT.

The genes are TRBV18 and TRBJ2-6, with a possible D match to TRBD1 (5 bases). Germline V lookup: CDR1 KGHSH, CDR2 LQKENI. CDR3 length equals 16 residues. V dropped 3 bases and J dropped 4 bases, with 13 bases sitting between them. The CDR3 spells CASSPFQGQGANVLTF. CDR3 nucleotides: TGTGCCAGCTCACCTTTCCAGGGCCAGGGGGCCAACGTCCTGACTTTC.

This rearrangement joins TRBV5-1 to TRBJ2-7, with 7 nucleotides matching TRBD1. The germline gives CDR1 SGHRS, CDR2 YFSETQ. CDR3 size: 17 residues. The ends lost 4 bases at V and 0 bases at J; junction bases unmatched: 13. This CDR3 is CASSTGQDWVSSYEQYF. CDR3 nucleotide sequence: TGCGCCAGCAGCACTGGACAGGACTGGGTGAGCTCCTACGAGCAGTACTTC.

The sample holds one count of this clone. The chain's CDR3 is CASSGTGGVNQPQHF. Written as DNA, the CDR3 is TGTGCCAGCTCCGGGACAGGGGGCGTCAATCAGCCCCAGCATTTT. The chain joins TRBV18 to TRBJ1-5; 12 nucleotides agree with TRBD1. The germline V gene has CDR1 KGHSH and CDR2 LQKENI. The length of the CDR3 is 15 residues. J was trimmed by 3 bases and V by 6 bases; bases with no gene match: 3.

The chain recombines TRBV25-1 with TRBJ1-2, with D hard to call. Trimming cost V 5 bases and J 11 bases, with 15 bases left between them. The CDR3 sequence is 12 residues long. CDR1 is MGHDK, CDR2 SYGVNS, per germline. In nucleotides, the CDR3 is TGTGCCAGCAGTCAATCCGAGGAAGGTTACACCTTC. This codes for CASSQSEEGYTF.

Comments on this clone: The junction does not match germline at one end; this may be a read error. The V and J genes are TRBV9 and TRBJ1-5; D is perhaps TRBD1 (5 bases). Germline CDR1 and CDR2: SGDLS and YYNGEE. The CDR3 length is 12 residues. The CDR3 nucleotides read TGTGCCAGCAGCATACAGGAGGGCCCCTTAACTTTT. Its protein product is CASSIQEGPLTF.

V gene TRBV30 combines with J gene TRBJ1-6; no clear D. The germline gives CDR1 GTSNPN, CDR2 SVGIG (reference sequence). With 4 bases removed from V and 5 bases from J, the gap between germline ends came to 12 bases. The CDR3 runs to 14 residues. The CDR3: CAWNYGLDNSPLHF. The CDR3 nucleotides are TGTGCCTGGAATTACGGACTGGATAATTCACCCCTCCACTTT.

The CDR3 sequence is CASRTQGAGAEAFF. CDR3 DNA: TGTGCCAGTAGGACACAGGGGGCGGGCGCTGAAGCTTTCTTT. The rearrangement links TRBV19 to TRBJ1-1, with 9 bases matching TRBD1. J was trimmed by 6 bases and V by 6 bases; bases with no gene match: 8. Germline lookup yields CDR1 LNHDA and CDR2 SQIVND (reference sequence). CDR3 length equals 14 residues.

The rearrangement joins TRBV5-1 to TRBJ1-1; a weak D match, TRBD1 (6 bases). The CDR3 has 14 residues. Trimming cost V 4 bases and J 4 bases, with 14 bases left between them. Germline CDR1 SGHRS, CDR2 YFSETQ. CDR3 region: CASSGNREGTEAFF. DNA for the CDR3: TGCGCCAGCAGCGGAAACAGGGAGGGCACTGAAGCTTTCTTT.

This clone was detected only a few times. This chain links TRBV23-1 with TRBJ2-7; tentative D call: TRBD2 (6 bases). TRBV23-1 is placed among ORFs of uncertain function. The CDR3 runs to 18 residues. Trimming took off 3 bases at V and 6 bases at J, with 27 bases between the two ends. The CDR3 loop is CASSHPAPGQGGAGEQYF. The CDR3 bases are TGCGCCAGCAGTCACCCAGCCCCTGGTCAGGGCGGGGCTGGCGAGCAGTACTTC.

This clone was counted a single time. The CDR3 sequence is CSASYLAGGPRENIQYF. DNA of the CDR3: TGCAGTGCTAGTTACCTAGCGGGAGGGCCCCGGGAAAACATTCAGTACTTC. The V and J genes are TRBV20-1 and TRBJ2-4, with TRBD2 matching 12 bases. Germline CDR1 DFQATT, CDR2 SNEGSKA (reference sequence). The CDR3 length is 17 residues. The ends lost 3 bases at V and 5 bases at J; junction bases unmatched: 11.

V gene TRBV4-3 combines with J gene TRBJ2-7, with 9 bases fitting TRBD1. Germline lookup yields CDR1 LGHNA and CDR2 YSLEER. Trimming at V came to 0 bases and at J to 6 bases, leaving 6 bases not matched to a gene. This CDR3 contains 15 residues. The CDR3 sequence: CASSQDSGTGSEQYF. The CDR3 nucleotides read TGCGCCAGCAGCCAAGATTCCGGGACAGGGAGCGAGCAGTACTTC.